A single sample gave rise to the 4 T cell receptor beta chains below, sequenced in a study of vaccination and CD4 T cells after COVID-19. Their target antigens are unknown. Treatment of the sample: roughly nine-day PBMC culture with coronavirus spike peptide pools or control peptides (ViraFEST assay). Once obtained from cultured CD4+ T cells, the DNA was sequenced using the Oncomine TCR Beta short-read assay. TCRdb independently ran MiXCR on the PCR reads; one entry per CDR3 protein. Seen here are approximately 4,000 distinct CDR3 sequences, roughly two fifths observed once, and the top ten hold 23%. The sequencing sample was made of CD4+ T cells from blood, cultured in vitro. These receptors all stem from a human donor who had recovered from COVID-19.

The V gene is TRBV18, the J gene TRBJ1-4; no firm D call. CDR3 length equals 14 residues. The V gene lost 3 bases and the J gene lost 2 bases, with 7 bases spanning the gap. The germline V gene has CDR1 KGHSH and CDR2 LQKENI. CDR3 amino acids: CASSPMGTNEKLFF. CDR3 coding DNA: TGTGCCAGCTCACCGATGGGGACTAATGAAAAACTGTTTTTT.

In this sample, this clonotype turned up a few times. This chain uses TRBV20-1 with TRBJ1-2, with TRBD1 as a possible D gene (6 bases). With 1 base removed from V and 1 base from J, the gap between germline ends came to 13 bases. CDR1 and CDR2 (germline): DFQATT, SNEGSKA (reference sequence). This CDR3 comprises 15 residues. CDR3 sequence reads: CSARVLDRYNYGYTF. The CDR3 DNA is TGCAGTGCTAGAGTTTTGGACAGATATAACTATGGCTACACCTTC.

The chain has TRBV6-5 and TRBJ2-7, with D maybe TRBD1 (6 bases). Germline CDR1 is MNHEY and CDR2 is SVGAGI. The CDR3 contains 16 residues. V lost 2 bases, J lost 1 base, and 15 bases lay in between. In nucleotides, the CDR3 is TGTGCCAGCAGTTACGGGGACACACAGAGTTCCTACGAGCAGTACTTC. Translation: CASSYGDTQSSYEQYF.

The rearrangement links TRBV7-9 to TRBJ2-3, with 13 bases that match TRBD2. The V gene end was trimmed by 5 bases and the J gene end by 1 base; junction bases not matched to a gene: 9. The CDR3 runs to 18 residues. CDR1 SEHNR and CDR2 FQNEAQ come from the germline V gene (reference sequence). CDR3 nucleotides: TGTGCCAGCAGCACCTACCGACTAGCGGGGGGACGCACAGATACGCAGTATTTT. It yields the protein CASSTYRLAGGRTDTQYF. Full variable domain (missing parts from reference TRBV7-9 and TRBJ2-3): DTGVSQNPRHKITKRGQNVTFRCDPISEHNRLYWYRQTLGQGPEFLTYFQNEAQLEKSRLLSDRFSAERPKGSFSTLEIQRTEQGDSAMYLCASSTYRLAGGRTDTQYFGPGTRLTVL.